The next 12 T cell receptor beta chains were all read from a single sample in a study of T cell responses to AZD1222 COVID-19 vaccine. Sequencing used immunoSEQ multiplex PCR; TCRdb keeps in-frame clones, though not all of them. The sample includes 75,000 to 100,000 clones, around 89% of them seen just once. Here the sequenced sample was peripheral blood, taken on day 0 of AZD1222 vaccination. The source of these receptors is an adult in good health.

V usage is TRBV5-4 and J usage is TRBJ2-2; 9 bases map to TRBD2. The CDR3 runs 15 residues. With V trimmed by 5 bases and J by 6 bases, 8 bases remained unmatched. Per germline, CDR1 SGHNT and CDR2 YYREEE (reference sequence). CDR3 protein: CASSYPGLASGELFF. DNA of the CDR3: TGTGCCAGCAGTTATCCGGGACTAGCATCCGGGGAGCTGTTTTTT. The full variable domain, rest sourced from reference TRBV5-4 and TRBJ2-2, is ETGVTQSPTHLIKTRGQQVTLRCSSQSGHNTVSWYQQALGQGPQFIFQYYREEENGRGNFPPRFSGLQFPNYSSELNVNALELDDSALYLCASSYPGLASGELFFGEGSRLTVL.

The chain has TRBV7-3 and TRBJ2-4; no firm D call. Trimming removed 5 bases from V and 7 bases from J, with 12 bases in between. The CDR3 is 13 residues long. Germline CDR1 is SGHTA and CDR2 is FQGTGA. The CDR3 DNA reads TGTGCCAGCAGCCAAGGGCCCGGGAACATTCAGTACTTC. Translating it yields CASSQGPGNIQYF.

This clone was detected a few times. The chain recombines TRBV15 with TRBJ1-5; 7 bases map to TRBD1. Unmatched junction bases numbered 7, after V lost 1 base and J lost 7 bases. The germline V gene has CDR1 LNHNV and CDR2 YYDKDF (reference sequence). The CDR3 sequence is 15 residues long. The CDR3 coding sequence is TGTGCCACCAGCAGAGCCAGGGGGATCGGGCAGCCCCAGCATTTT. Encoded protein: CATSRARGIGQPQHF.

This clone was seen just once. The chain recombines TRBV5-6 with TRBJ1-2; 7 bases are a match to TRBD1. V lost 0 bases to trimming and J lost 6 bases; unmatched junction nucleotides: 11. Germline values: CDR1 SGHDT, CDR2 YYEEEE. The CDR3 has 16 residues. The CDR3 loop is CASSLAGGGRAHGYTF. CDR3 DNA sequence: TGTGCCAGCAGCTTGGCCGGAGGGGGCCGAGCCCATGGCTACACCTTC. The full variable domain, its missing parts supplied by reference TRBV5-6 and TRBJ1-2, is DAGVTQSPTHLIKTRGQQVTLRCSPKSGHDTVSWYQQALGQGPQFIFQYYEEEERQRGNFPDRFSGHQFPNYSSELNVNALLLGDSALYLCASSLAGGGRAHGYTFGSGTRLTVV.

The count of this clone is one. CDR3 sequence (DNA): TGTGCCAGCAGCCCTAACCGGGACCCAAACACCGGGGAGCTGTTTTTT. It encodes CASSPNRDPNTGELFF. The chain carries TRBV7-3 and TRBJ2-2; D is perhaps TRBD1 or TRBD2 (5 bases each). The germline V gene has CDR1 SGHTA and CDR2 FQGTGA. Trimming shortened V by 5 bases and J by 2 bases, and 15 bases separated the two germline ends. The CDR3 has 16 amino acids. The full variable domain, its missing parts supplied by reference TRBV7-3 and TRBJ2-2, is GAGVSQTPSNKVTEKGKYVELRCDPISGHTALYWYRQSLGQGPEFLIYFQGTGAADDSGLPNDRFFAVRPEGSVSTLKIQRTERGDSAVYLCASSPNRDPNTGELFFGEGSRLTVL.

CDR3 region: CASSFQLLAGGHYEQYF. The CDR3 region has the DNA TGTGCCAGCAGCTTCCAACTCTTAGCGGGAGGACACTACGAGCAGTACTTC. The gene calls are TRBV7-8 and TRBJ2-7; the match to TRBD2 covers 10 bases. CDR1 is SGHVS, CDR2 FQNEAQ, per germline. The CDR3 has 17 amino acids. The ends lost 3 bases at V and 3 bases at J; junction bases unmatched: 11.

The chain combines TRBV5-5 with TRBJ1-1, with 8 bases fitting TRBD1. This CDR3 comprises 14 residues. Losses at the gene ends were 5 bases for V and 1 base for J; bases not matched to a gene: 4. Germline lookup yields CDR1 SGHKS and CDR2 YYEKEE (reference sequence). This chain's CDR3 is CASSQGAANTEAFF. CDR3 bases: TGTGCCAGCAGTCAGGGGGCAGCGAACACTGAAGCTTTCTTT. Drawing the rest from reference TRBV5-5 and TRBJ1-1, the complete variable domain is DAGVTQSPTHLIKTRGQQVTLRCSPISGHKSVSWYQQVLGQGPQFIFQYYEKEERGRGNFPDRFSARQFPNYSSELNVNALLLGDSALYLCASSQGAANTEAFFGQGTRLTVV.

J is TRBJ1-1 and V is TRBV5-1; tentative D call: TRBD1 (5 bases). The CDR3 covers 14 residues. V gave up 4 bases and J gave up 0 bases, with 10 bases separating them. Germline V gene sequence: CDR1 SGHRS, CDR2 YFSETQ. CDR3 DNA: TGCGCCAGCAGCCCTGGGACCATGAACACTGAAGCTTTCTTT. It encodes CASSPGTMNTEAFF.

This chain connects TRBV7-2 to TRBJ2-5; the D gene is possibly TRBD1 (6 bases). V was shortened by 5 bases and J by 5 bases, with 9 bases between the two germline ends. This CDR3 has 12 amino acids. The germline V gene has CDR1 SGHTA and CDR2 FQGNSA. CDR3 region: CASSIDRETQYF. The CDR3 DNA sequence: TGTGCCAGCAGCATAGACAGGGAGACCCAGTACTTC.

The J gene is TRBJ2-7, the V gene TRBV19; D remains unclear. The germline CDR1 and CDR2 sequences are LNHDA and SQIVND (reference sequence). V was cut by 3 bases and J by 8 bases, with 14 bases left in between. The CDR3 loop spans 13 amino acids. CDR3: CASSIPSRQQQYF. CDR3 nucleotides: TGTGCCAGTAGTATTCCTTCCCGGCAGCAGCAGTACTTC.

The chain joins TRBV28 to TRBJ1-2; D remains ambiguous. Trimming pared 1 base from V and 5 bases from J, leaving 5 bases between. Germline-derived CDR1 and CDR2 are MDHEN and SYDVKM. The CDR3 contains 12 residues. CDR3 coding DNA: TGTGCCAGCAGTTTATCTGGGTATGGCTACACCTTC. Its protein product is CASSLSGYGYTF.

As DNA, the CDR3 is TGTGCCAGCAGCCCCGCTAGCGGGGGGGCCACAGATACGCAGTATTTT. The encoded protein is CASSPASGGATDTQYF. The rearrangement links TRBV4-2 to TRBJ2-3; 12 bases are a match to TRBD2. V lost 4 bases, J lost 2 bases, and 4 bases stayed unmatched. CDR1 is LGHNA and CDR2 is YNFKEQ in the germline V gene. CDR3 length: 16 residues.